This T cell receptor (beta chain) was recovered during a study of cytomegalovirus exposure and HLA in healthy donors. There are 14 residues in the CDR3. Germline V gene sequence: CDR1 SGHRS, CDR2 YFSETQ. V was pared by 0 bases and J by 4 bases, with 9 bases between. The primer mix had 60 Vbeta and 13 Jbeta primers. Only in-frame clones appear in the TCRdb table, and some are missing; sequencing was by immunoSEQ multiplex PCR. The data include more than 200,000 clones; the top ten clones carry about 0.9%. This chain uses TRBV5-1 with TRBJ2-3, with D possibly being TRBD2 (6 bases). Sequenced input: PBMCs. The TCR was taken from a woman aged 25 to 39 in good health and CMV-seropositive. The CDR3 loop reads CASSLESGADTQYF. DNA for the CDR3: TGCGCCAGCAGCTTGGAGTCGGGGGCAGATACGCAGTATTTT.